The source of this T cell receptor beta chain is a study of control samples from healthy donors and cancer patients (dated by TCRdb to the early 2020s). Worth noting for this clone: The specificity of this receptor is unknown. The record has no base qualities; no much larger clone is one base away.

V loses 5 bases of germline sequence and J loses 8 bases, and the interval between the two ends is 17 bases. From the germline V gene (reference sequence), CDR1 is SGHAT and CDR2 is FQDESV. The CDR3, from cysteine to phenylalanine, totals 14 residues. Of the read, only the CDR3 DNA is kept; its 42 bases are in frame from base 1. Libraries were constructed by the immunoSEQ multiplex PCR assay. This is the immuneACCESS table as TCRdb keeps it, with only in-frame sequences that have V and J called. A part of the clones is gone; compared with another copy, unresolved V genes explain less than half, and the rest is unexplained. This sample holds approximately 97,000 clones; roughly 89% were observed only once. Of the sample, 2.5% to 3.5% falls within the top ten clones.

The sample comprised blood. The V and J genes are TRBV11-1 and TRBJ2-3, with the D gene not clear enough to name. This receptor was obtained from a human donor in good health. The donor label of this sample is uncertain. In nucleotide form, the sequence is TGTGCCAGCAGCAGTCGGGCGGCCCGAGGTACGCAGTATTTT. Translation gives CASSSRAARGTQYF.